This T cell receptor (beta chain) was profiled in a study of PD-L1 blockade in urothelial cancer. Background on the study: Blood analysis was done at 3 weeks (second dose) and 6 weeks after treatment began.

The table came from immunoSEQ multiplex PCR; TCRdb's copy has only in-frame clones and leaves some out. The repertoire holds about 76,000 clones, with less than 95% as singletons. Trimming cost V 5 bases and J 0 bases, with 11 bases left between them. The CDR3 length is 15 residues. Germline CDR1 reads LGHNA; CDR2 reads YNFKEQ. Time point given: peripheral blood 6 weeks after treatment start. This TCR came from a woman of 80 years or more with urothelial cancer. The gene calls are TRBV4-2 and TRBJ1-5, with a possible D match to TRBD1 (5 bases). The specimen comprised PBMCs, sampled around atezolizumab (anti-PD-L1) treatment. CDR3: CASSNTGYSNQPQHF. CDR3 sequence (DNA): TGTGCCAGCAGCAACACAGGTTATAGCAATCAGCCCCAGCATTTT.